This TCR beta chain was captured by sequencing in a study of T cells in Graves' hyperthyroidism and ophthalmopathy. The study left out patients who had uncontrolled infection, other autoimmune disease, pregnancy or lactation. Template material for amplifying TCR beta CDR3 regions consisted of RNA transcripts. The HTBI primer set drove a first-round RT-PCR of the TCR CDR3. MiXCR was run by TCRdb on the multiplex PCR reads, yielding one entry per CDR3 protein. The data hold fewer than 450,000 distinct CDR3 sequences, with about 18% observed a single time. V gave up 10 bases and J gave up 1 base, with 27 bases separating them. CDR3 length: 18 amino acids.

The chain couples TRBV12-3 or TRBV12-4 to TRBJ2-3, with D possibly being TRBD2 (6 bases). Sequenced input: blood. The clonotype originates from a woman younger than 45 with Graves' hyperthyroidism that later progressed to Graves' ophthalmopathy. The CDR3 reads CAIRPGREPNGGTDTQYF. In nucleotides, the CDR3 is TGTGCCATCAGGCCAGGCCGGGAGCCCAATGGGGGCACAGATACGCAGTATTTT.